This is a list of T cell receptor beta chains from one sample in a study of T cell responses to AZD1222 COVID-19 vaccine. Some clones are missing from TCRdb's copy, which holds only in-frame ones; the method was immunoSEQ multiplex PCR. Of about 150,000 clones in the sample, 80% to 90% are singletons; the top ten hold approximately 5.1%. Sequencing used peripheral blood, obtained on day 0 of AZD1222 vaccination. These receptors all stem from an adult in good health. Each CDR3 is given with its conserved first and last residue. Fields, in order: clone size, V gene, D gene, J gene, CDR3 protein, CDR3 DNA. A D gene is named only where the DNA matches it firmly. The size field is filled for only some rows; it gives once, few, many or a size class.

>.|TRBV7-8|TRBD1|TRBJ1-1
CASSGRTGITEAFF
TGTGCCAGCAGCGGAAGGACAGGGATCACTGAAGCTTTCTTT
>.|TRBV19|.|TRBJ2-6
CASTKGLGAVSGANVLTF
TGTGCCAGCACAAAAGGTCTGGGGGCGGTCTCTGGGGCCAACGTCCTGACTTTC
>.|TRBV29-1|TRBD1|TRBJ2-7
CSAGQGEESEQYF
TGCAGCGCAGGACAGGGAGAGGAAAGCGAGCAGTACTTC
>.|TRBV2|.|TRBJ1-1
CASSVGDEAFF
TGTGCCAGCAGTGTGGGAGATGAAGCTTTCTTT
>.|TRBV7-2|.|TRBJ1-5
CASSLWGNNQPQHF
TGTGCCAGCAGCTTATGGGGGAACAATCAGCCCCAGCATTTT
>.|TRBV6-5|TRBD1|TRBJ2-5
CASSPYGQGQETQYF
TGTGCCAGCAGTCCCTACGGACAGGGACAGGAGACCCAGTACTTC
>.|TRBV4-3|TRBD1|TRBJ1-4
CASSHPSQGATTNEKLFF
TGCGCCAGCAGCCACCCTTCCCAGGGGGCCACAACTAATGAAAAACTGTTTTTT
>.|TRBV3-1/TRBV3-2|.|TRBJ1-1
CASSPRKNIKEAFF
TGTGCCAGCAGCCCACGCAAGAATATCAAAGAAGCTTTCTTT
>.|TRBV5-4|TRBD1|TRBJ1-2
CASSSKRTGDTPYGYTF
TGTGCCAGCAGCTCAAAGAGGACAGGGGACACTCCCTATGGCTACACCTTC
>.|TRBV20-1|TRBD1|TRBJ1-5
CSASDRDQPQHF
TGCAGTGCTAGTGACAGGGATCAGCCCCAGCATTTT
>.|TRBV7-3|TRBD2|TRBJ2-3
CASSLGGSPDTQYF
TGTGCCAGCAGCTTAGGCGGGAGCCCAGATACGCAGTATTTT
>.|TRBV6-5|.|TRBJ1-1
CASFSARTEAFF
TGTGCCAGCTTTTCGGCGAGGACTGAAGCTTTCTTT
>.|TRBV7-7|TRBD1|TRBJ1-4
CASSLNRGEKLFF
TGTGCCAGCAGCTTAAACAGGGGCGAAAAACTGTTTTTT
>.|TRBV7-9|.|TRBJ2-7
CASSVAVEQYF
TGTGCCAGCAGCGTAGCAGTCGAGCAGTACTTC
>.|TRBV10-2|TRBD1|TRBJ1-1
CASQATGGVEAFF
TGCGCCAGCCAAGCAACAGGGGGCGTTGAAGCTTTCTTT
>.|TRBV4-2|.|TRBJ2-5
CASSQDLVGAQETQYF
TGTGCCAGCAGCCAAGATTTAGTTGGCGCCCAAGAGACCCAGTACTTC
>.|TRBV20-1|.|TRBJ1-3
CSASRSGGNTIYF
TGCAGTGCTAGTAGGTCAGGGGGAAACACCATATATTTT
>.|TRBV7-2|.|TRBJ2-1
CASSLGVAANEQFF
TGTGCCAGCAGCTTAGGGGTAGCGGCGAATGAGCAGTTCTTC
>.|TRBV4-1|.|TRBJ2-7
CASSHPGTSRNPYEQYF
TGCGCCAGCAGCCACCCCGGGACGTCCAGAAATCCCTACGAGCAGTACTTC
>.|TRBV7-2|.|TRBJ1-1
CASSPYTEAFF
TGTGCCAGCAGCCCTTACACTGAAGCTTTCTTT
>few|TRBV7-6|TRBD1|TRBJ2-7
CASSLLSGTGTYEQYF
TGTGCCAGCAGCTTACTTTCCGGGACAGGGACCTACGAGCAGTACTTC
>.|TRBV28|TRBD1|TRBJ1-3
CASRQGGTGAGGNTIYF
TGTGCCAGCAGACAGGGGGGGACAGGGGCAGGTGGAAACACCATATATTTT
>.|TRBV11-2|.|TRBJ2-4
CASSLDRENIQYF
TGTGCCAGCAGCTTAGATCGAGAAAACATTCAGTACTTC
>.|TRBV2|.|TRBJ1-5
CASRGQLGNQPQHF
TGTGCCAGCAGAGGACAGTTAGGCAATCAGCCCCAGCATTTT
>.|TRBV24-1|.|TRBJ2-5
CATSAGQAGETQYF
TGTGCCACCAGTGCCGGACAGGCGGGGGAGACCCAGTACTTC
>.|TRBV7-2|TRBD1|TRBJ1-2
CASSLERTGRNYGYTF
TGTGCCAGCAGCTTAGAGAGGACAGGACGAAACTATGGCTACACCTTC
>.|TRBV4-1|.|TRBJ2-2
CASSQEGAGTGELFF
TGCGCCAGCAGCCAAGAGGGGGCGGGGACCGGGGAGCTGTTTTTT
>.|TRBV6-5|TRBD1|TRBJ1-1
CASSSTKGGARTEAFF
TGTGCCAGCAGTTCTACAAAAGGGGGCGCGCGGACTGAAGCTTTCTTT
>.|TRBV5-5|.|TRBJ2-7
CASSLESRTLGEQYF
TGTGCCAGCAGCTTGGAAAGCCGGACCCTGGGAGAGCAGTACTTC
>.|TRBV10-2|.|TRBJ2-3
CASSESGSTQYF
TGCGCCAGCAGTGAGTCCGGCTCGACGCAGTATTTT
>few|TRBV6-2/TRBV6-3|.|TRBJ2-5
CASSPRRETQYF
TGTGCCAGCAGTCCCCGCCGAGAGACCCAGTACTTC
>.|TRBV29-1|TRBD1|TRBJ1-2
CSVENGQGFYGYTF
TGCAGCGTTGAGAACGGACAGGGATTCTATGGCTACACCTTC
>.|TRBV3-1/TRBV3-2|.|TRBJ1-4
CASSQEWDSANEKLFF
TGTGCCAGCAGCCAAGAATGGGATTCGGCTAATGAAAAACTGTTTTTT
>.|TRBV11-2|TRBD2|TRBJ2-7
CASSLKSWVSGGSYEQYF
TGTGCCAGCAGCTTAAAATCTTGGGTCAGCGGGGGTTCCTACGAGCAGTACTTC
>.|TRBV11-3|TRBD1|TRBJ1-2
CASSGHRGRDVDGYTF
TGTGCCAGCAGCGGGCACAGGGGGCGCGATGTAGATGGCTACACCTTC
>once|TRBV7-8|.|TRBJ1-3
CASSAIGTGSGNTIYF
TGTGCCAGCAGCGCCATAGGGACCGGCTCTGGAAACACCATATATTTT
>once|TRBV7-9|.|TRBJ1-5
CASSLGNQPQHF
TGTGCCAGCAGCTTAGGAAACCAGCCCCAGCATTTT
>.|TRBV7-9|TRBD2|TRBJ2-7
CASSQTSGNDEQYF
TGTGCCAGCAGCCAGACTAGCGGGAACGACGAGCAGTACTTC
>once|TRBV11-2|.|TRBJ2-1
CASSPGRGSSYNEQFF
TGTGCCAGCAGCCCAGGGCGGGGTTCCTCCTACAATGAGCAGTTCTTC
>.|TRBV19|.|TRBJ2-2
CASSIEPVAGELFF
TGTGCCAGTAGTATAGAGCCAGTTGCCGGGGAGCTGTTTTTT
>.|TRBV2|TRBD2|TRBJ2-1
CASSELRLAGGSSYNEQFF
TGTGCCAGCAGTGAATTAAGACTAGCGGGGGGAAGCTCCTACAATGAGCAGTTCTTC
>once|TRBV29-1|.|TRBJ2-5
CSVDGVLGPQETQYF
TGCAGCGTTGATGGTGTCTTAGGGCCCCAAGAGACCCAGTACTTC